One and the same sample provided the 7 T cell receptor beta chains below, sequenced in a study of shared clonotypes between healthy human individuals. Some clones are missing from TCRdb's copy, which holds only in-frame ones; the method was immunoSEQ multiplex PCR. The sample contains 550,000 to 600,000 clones, 95% to 98% of which appear only once. CD45RO negativity and positive selection for CCR7 defined naive CD8 cells, a population that excluded terminally differentiated effector memory CD45RA+ cells. What was sequenced was naive CD8+ T cells sorted from blood. The receptors come from a man aged 30 to 39 in good health.

J is TRBJ2-7 and V is TRBV5-4; a weak D match, TRBD2 (6 bases). V was shortened by 4 bases and J by 4 bases, with 18 bases between the two germline ends. From germline, CDR1 is SGHNT and CDR2 YYREEE (reference sequence). The CDR3 is 15 amino acids. CDR3 sequence: CASSNSGGRGYEQYF. In DNA, the CDR3 is TGTGCCAGCAGCAATAGCGGTGGACGGGGGTACGAGCAGTACTTC.

The chain employs TRBV19 and TRBJ2-3; D not resolved. V was trimmed by 3 bases and J by 1 base, leaving 8 bases between them. The CDR3 has 14 amino acids. Germline loops: CDR1 LNHDA, CDR2 SQIVND (reference sequence). In DNA, the CDR3 is TGTGCCAGTAGTATCTATTTAGGCACAGATACGCAGTATTTT. Its protein product is CASSIYLGTDTQYF.

The V call is TRBV27, the J call TRBJ1-4, with no clear D. V shed 7 bases and J shed 3 bases, with 3 bases lying between them. CDR3 length: 11 amino acids. Germline values: CDR1 MNHEY, CDR2 SMNVEV (reference sequence). The CDR3 DNA follows: TGTGCCAGCAAGGCTAATGAAAAACTGTTTTTT. Its translation is CASKANEKLFF.

The chain uses TRBV7-9 and TRBJ2-7; D remains unclear. Germline loops: CDR1 SEHNR, CDR2 FQNEAQ (reference sequence). This CDR3 spans 16 amino acids. V lost 4 bases and J lost 2, with 18 bases in between. The CDR3 spells CASSSSLESLAYEQYF. CDR3 nucleotide sequence: TGTGCCAGCAGCTCATCCCTCGAGAGCCTAGCCTACGAGCAGTACTTC.

This chain uses TRBV28 with TRBJ2-6; 8 positions agree with TRBD1. CDR3 length: 17 amino acids. Per germline, CDR1 MDHEN and CDR2 SYDVKM. J lost 3 bases, V lost 5 bases, and 9 bases had no gene match. The CDR3 sequence: CASSPTDRGSGANVLTF. The CDR3 DNA is TGTGCCAGCAGTCCTACCGACAGGGGAAGTGGGGCCAACGTCCTGACTTTC.

The chain is built from TRBV29-1 and TRBJ2-2; no clear D. CDR3 length: 11 residues. The V end lost 7 bases, the J end lost 4 bases, and 7 bases lay between the germline ends. The germline V gene encodes CDR1 SQVTM and CDR2 ANQGSEA. CDR3 DNA sequence: TGCAGCGCCGAGGTCACCGGGGAGCTGTTTTTT. This gives the protein CSAEVTGELFF.

The J gene is TRBJ2-7, the V gene TRBV6-1, with TRBD2 matching 11 bases. Germline V lookup: CDR1 MNHNS, CDR2 SASEGT. J lost 4 bases, V lost 0 bases, and 8 bases had no gene match. CDR3 length: 17 residues. The CDR3 nucleotides read TGTGCCAGCAGTGAAGCGCGGGGACTAGCGGTGGGGTACGAGCAGTACTTC. The encoded protein is CASSEARGLAVGYEQYF.